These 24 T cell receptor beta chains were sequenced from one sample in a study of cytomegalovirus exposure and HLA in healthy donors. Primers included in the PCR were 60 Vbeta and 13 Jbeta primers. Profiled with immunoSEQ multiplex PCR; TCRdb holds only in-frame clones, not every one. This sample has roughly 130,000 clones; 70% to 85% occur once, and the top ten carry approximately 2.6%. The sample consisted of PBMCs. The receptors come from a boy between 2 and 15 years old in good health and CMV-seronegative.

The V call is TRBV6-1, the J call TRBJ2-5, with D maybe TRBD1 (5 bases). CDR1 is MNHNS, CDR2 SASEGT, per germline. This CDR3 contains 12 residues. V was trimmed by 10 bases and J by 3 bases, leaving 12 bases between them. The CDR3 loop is CAIRVLEETQYF. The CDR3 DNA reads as TGTGCCATCAGGGTACTGGAAGAGACCCAGTACTTC.

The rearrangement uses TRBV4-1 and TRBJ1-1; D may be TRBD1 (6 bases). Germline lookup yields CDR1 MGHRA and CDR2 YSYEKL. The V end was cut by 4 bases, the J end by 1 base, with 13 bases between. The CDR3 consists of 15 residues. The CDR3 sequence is CASSRLQGPNTEAFF. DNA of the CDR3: TGCGCCAGCAGCCGACTACAGGGTCCGAACACTGAAGCTTTCTTT.

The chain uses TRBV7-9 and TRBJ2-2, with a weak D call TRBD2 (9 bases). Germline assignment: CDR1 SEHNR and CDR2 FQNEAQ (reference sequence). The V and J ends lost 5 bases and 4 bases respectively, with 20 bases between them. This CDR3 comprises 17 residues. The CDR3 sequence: CASSPGGGRARTGELFF. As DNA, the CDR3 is TGTGCCAGCAGCCCAGGGGGCGGGAGGGCCCGCACCGGGGAGCTGTTTTTT.

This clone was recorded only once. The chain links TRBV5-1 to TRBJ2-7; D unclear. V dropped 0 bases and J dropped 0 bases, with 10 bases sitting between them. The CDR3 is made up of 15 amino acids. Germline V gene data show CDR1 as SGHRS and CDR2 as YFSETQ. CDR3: CASSLEPGSSYEQYV. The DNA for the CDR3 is TGCGCCAGCAGCTTGGAGCCAGGAAGCTCCTACGAGCAGTACGTC.

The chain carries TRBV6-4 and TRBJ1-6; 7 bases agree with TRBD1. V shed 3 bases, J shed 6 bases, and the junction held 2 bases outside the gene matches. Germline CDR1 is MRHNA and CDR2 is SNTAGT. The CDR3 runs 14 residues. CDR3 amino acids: CASSEGQANSPLHF. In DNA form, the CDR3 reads TGTGCCAGCAGTGAAGGACAGGCTAATTCACCCCTCCACTTT.

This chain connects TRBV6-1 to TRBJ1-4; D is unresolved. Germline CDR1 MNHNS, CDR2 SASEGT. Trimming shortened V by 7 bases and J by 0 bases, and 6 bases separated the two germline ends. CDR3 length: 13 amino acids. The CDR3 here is CASTGTTNEKLFF. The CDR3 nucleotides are TGTGCCAGCACAGGCACAACTAATGAAAAACTGTTTTTT.

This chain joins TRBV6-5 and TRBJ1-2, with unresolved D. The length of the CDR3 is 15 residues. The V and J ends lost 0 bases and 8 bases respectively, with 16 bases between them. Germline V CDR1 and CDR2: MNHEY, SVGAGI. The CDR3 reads CASSYSEEALAGYTF. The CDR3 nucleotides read TGTGCCAGCAGTTACTCAGAGGAGGCCCTTGCAGGCTACACCTTC.

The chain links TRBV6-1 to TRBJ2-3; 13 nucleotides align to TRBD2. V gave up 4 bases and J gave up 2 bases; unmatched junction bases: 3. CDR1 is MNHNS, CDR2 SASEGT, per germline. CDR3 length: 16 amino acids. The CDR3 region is CASSATSGGFTDTQYF. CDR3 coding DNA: TGTGCCAGCAGTGCGACTAGCGGGGGGTTCACAGATACGCAGTATTTT.

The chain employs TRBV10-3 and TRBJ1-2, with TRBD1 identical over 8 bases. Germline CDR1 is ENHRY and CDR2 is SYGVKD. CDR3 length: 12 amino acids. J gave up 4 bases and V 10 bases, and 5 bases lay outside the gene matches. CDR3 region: CATSTGAYGYTF. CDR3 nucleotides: TGTGCCACCTCGACAGGGGCCTATGGCTACACCTTC.

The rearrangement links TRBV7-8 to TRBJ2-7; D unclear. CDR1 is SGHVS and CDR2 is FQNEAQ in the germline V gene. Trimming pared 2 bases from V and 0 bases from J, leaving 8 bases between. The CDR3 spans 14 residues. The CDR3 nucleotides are TGTGCCAGCAGCTTAAACCCGAGCTCCTACGAGCAGTACTTC. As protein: CASSLNPSSYEQYF.

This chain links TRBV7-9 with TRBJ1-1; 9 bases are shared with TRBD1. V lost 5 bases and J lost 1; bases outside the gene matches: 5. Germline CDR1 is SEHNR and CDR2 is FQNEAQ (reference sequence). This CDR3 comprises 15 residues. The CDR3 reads CASSPRDRANTEAFF. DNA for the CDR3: TGTGCCAGCAGCCCCCGGGACAGGGCGAACACTGAAGCTTTCTTT.

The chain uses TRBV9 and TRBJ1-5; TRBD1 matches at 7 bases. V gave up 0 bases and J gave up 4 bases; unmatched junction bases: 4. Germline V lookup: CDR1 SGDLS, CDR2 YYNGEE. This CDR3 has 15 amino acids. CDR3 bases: TGTGCCAGCAGCGTAGGAGGGGGCCCTAATCAGCCCCAGCATTTT. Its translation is CASSVGGGPNQPQHF.

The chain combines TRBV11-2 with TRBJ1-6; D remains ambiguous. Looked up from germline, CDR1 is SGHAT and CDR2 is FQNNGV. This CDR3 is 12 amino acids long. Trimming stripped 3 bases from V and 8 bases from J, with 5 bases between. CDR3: CASSFTDSPLHF. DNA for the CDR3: TGTGCCAGCAGCTTTACGGATTCACCCCTCCACTTT.

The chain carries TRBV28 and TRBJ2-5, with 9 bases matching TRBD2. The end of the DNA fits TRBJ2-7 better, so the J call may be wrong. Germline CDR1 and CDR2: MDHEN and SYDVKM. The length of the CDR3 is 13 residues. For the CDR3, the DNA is TGTGCCAGCACTAGCGGGGACTCCTACGAGCAGTACTTC. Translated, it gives CASTSGDSYEQYF.

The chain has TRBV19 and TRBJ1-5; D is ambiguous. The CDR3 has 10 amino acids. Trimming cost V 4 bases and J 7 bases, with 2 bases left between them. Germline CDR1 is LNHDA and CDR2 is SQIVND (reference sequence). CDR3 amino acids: CASSTQPQHF. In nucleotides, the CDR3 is TGTGCCAGTAGTACACAGCCCCAGCATTTT.

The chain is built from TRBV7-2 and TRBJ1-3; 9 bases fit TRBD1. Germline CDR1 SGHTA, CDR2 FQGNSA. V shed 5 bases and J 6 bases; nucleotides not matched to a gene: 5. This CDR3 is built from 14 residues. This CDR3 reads CASSATGGANTIYF. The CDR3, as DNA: TGTGCCAGCAGCGCTACAGGGGGCGCAAACACCATATATTTT.

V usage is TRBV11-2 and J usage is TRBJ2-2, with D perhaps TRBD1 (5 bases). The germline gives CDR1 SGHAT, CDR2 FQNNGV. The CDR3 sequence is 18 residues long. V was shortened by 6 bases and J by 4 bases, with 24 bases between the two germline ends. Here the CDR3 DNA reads TGTGCCAGCAGTTCCCTGAGTGGGGCAGGGCGAAGCACCGGGGAGCTGTTTTTT. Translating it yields CASSSLSGAGRSTGELFF.

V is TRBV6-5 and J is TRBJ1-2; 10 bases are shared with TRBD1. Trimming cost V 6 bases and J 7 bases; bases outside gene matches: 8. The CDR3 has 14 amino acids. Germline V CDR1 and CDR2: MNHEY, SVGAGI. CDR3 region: CASRSTGGRSGYTF. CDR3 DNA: TGTGCCAGCAGATCGACAGGGGGCCGGTCTGGCTACACCTTC.

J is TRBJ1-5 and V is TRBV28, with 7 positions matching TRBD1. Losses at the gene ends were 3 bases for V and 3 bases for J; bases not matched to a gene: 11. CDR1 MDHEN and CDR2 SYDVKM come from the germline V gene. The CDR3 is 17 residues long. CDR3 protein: CASSLTELGQLNQPQHF. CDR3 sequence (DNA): TGTGCCAGCAGTTTGACGGAGCTGGGACAGCTCAATCAGCCCCAGCATTTT.

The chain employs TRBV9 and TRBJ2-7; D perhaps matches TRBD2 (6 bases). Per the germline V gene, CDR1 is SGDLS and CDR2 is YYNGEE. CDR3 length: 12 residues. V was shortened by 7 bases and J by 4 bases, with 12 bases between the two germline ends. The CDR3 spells CASGGEKYEQYF. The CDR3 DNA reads TGTGCCAGCGGCGGGGAGAAGTACGAGCAGTACTTC.

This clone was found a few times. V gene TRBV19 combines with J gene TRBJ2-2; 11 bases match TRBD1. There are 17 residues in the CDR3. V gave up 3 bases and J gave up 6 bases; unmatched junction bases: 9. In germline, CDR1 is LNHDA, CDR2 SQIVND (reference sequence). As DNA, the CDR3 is TGTGCCAGTAGTATCCCCATAGGACAGGGGGCTTCCGGGGAGCTGTTTTTT. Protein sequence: CASSIPIGQGASGELFF.

CDR3: CASTDSTSGSREQYV. The CDR3 DNA reads as TGTGCCAGCACTGACTCGACTAGCGGGAGTCGCGAGCAGTACGTC. The chain couples TRBV6-1 to TRBJ2-7; 12 bases agree with TRBD2. J was trimmed by 6 bases and V by 7 bases; bases with no gene match: 10. This CDR3 region has 15 residues. The germline V gene encodes CDR1 MNHNS and CDR2 SASEGT.

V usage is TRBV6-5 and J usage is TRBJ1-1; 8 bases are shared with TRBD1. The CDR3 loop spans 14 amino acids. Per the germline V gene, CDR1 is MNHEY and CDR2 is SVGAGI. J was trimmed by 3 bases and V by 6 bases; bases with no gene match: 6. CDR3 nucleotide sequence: TGTGCCAGCAGACAATACAGGGGGTACACTGAAGCTTTCTTT. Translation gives CASRQYRGYTEAFF.

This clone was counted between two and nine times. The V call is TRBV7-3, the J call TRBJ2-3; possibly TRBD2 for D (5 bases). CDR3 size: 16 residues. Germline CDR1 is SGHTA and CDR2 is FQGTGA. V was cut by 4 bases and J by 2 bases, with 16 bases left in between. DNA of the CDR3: TGTGCCAGCAGCTCCCTCGGCGGGCCCCTCACAGATACGCAGTATTTT. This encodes CASSSLGGPLTDTQYF.